The next 2 T cell receptor beta chains were all read from a single sample in a study of T cells in localized non-small cell lung cancer. Only in-frame clones appear in the TCRdb table, and some are missing; sequencing was by immunoSEQ multiplex PCR. This sample has fewer than 40,000 clones, with roughly 90% found just once. The sample here was peripheral blood mononuclear cells, taken before any cancer treatment. These receptors originate from a woman aged 40-69 years with stage III lung adenocarcinoma.

V gene TRBV30 combines with J gene TRBJ2-4; TRBD2 is a possible D gene (6 bases). With 4 bases removed from V and 6 bases from J, the gap between germline ends came to 19 bases. The germline V gene has CDR1 GTSNPN and CDR2 SVGIG (reference sequence). The CDR3 totals 15 residues. The CDR3 here is CAWMGGSGIPNIQYF. CDR3 bases: TGTGCCTGGATGGGGGGTAGCGGAATCCCAAACATTCAGTACTTC. Full variable domain (remainder filled in from reference TRBV30 and TRBJ2-4): SQTIHQWPATLVQPVGSPLSLECTVEGTSNPNLYWYRQAAGRGLQLLFYSVGIGQISSEVPQNLSASRPQDRQFILSSKKLLLSDSGFYLCAWMGGSGIPNIQYFGAGTRLSVL.

V is TRBV7-9 and J is TRBJ1-4; D is unresolved. Germline assignment: CDR1 SEHNR and CDR2 FQNEAQ (reference sequence). This CDR3 has 15 residues. Trimming stripped 1 base from V and 4 bases from J, with 10 bases between. The DNA of the CDR3 is TGTGCCAGCAGCTTAGGGACTAGCCTTAATGAAAAACTGTTTTTT. Translation: CASSLGTSLNEKLFF.